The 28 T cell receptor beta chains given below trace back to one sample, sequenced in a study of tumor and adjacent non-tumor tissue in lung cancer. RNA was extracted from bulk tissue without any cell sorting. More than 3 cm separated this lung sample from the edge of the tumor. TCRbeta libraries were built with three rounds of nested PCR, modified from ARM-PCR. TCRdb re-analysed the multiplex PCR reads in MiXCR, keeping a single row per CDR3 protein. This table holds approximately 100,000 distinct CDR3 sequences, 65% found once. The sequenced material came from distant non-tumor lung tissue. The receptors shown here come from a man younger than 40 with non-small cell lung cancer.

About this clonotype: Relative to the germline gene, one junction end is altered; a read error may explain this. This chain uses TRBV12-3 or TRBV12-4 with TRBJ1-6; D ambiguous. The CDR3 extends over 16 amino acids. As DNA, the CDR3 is TGTGCCAGCAGCCAAGACCCAAGCTCCAATAATTCACTCCTCCACTTT. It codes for CASSQDPSSNNSLLHF.

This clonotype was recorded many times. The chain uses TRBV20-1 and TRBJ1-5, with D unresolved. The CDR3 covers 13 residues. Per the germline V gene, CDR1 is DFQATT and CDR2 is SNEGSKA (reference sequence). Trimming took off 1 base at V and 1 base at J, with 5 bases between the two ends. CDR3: CSARASSNQPQHF. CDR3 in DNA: TGCAGTGCTAGAGCGTCGAGCAATCAGCCCCAGCATTTT.

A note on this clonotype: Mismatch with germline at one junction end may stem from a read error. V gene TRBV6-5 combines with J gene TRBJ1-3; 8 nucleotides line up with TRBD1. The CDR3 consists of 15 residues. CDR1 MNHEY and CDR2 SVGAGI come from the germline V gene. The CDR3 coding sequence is TGTGCCAGCGGTTACTCGCAGGGGGCTGGAAACGCCATATATTTT. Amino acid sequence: CASGYSQGAGNAIYF.

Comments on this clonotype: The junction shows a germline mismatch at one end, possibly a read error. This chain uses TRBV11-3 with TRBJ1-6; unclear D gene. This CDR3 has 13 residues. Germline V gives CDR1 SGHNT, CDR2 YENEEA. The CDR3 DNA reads TGTGCCAGCAACTTAGCTCCCGGGCCACCCCTCCACTTT. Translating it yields CASNLAPGPPLHF.

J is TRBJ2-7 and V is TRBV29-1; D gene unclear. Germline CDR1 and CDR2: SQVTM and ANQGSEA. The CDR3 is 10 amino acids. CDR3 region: CCVIQHEQYF. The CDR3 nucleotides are TGCTGTGTAATTCAGCACGAGCAGTACTTC.

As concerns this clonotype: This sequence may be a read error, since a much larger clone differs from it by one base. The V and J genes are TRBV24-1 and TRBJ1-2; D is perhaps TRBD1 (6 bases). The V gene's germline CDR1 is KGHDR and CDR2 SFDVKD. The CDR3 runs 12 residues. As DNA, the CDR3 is TGTGTCACCAGTGTGAGGGGGGATGGCTACACCTTC. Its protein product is CVTSVRGDGYTF.

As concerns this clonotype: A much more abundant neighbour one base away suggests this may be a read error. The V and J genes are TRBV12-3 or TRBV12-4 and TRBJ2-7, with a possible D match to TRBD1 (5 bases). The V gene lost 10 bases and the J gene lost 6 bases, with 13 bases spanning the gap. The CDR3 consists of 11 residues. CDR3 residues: CATRDRGEQYF. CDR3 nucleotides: TGTGCCACCAGGGATCGAGGCGAGCAGTACTTC.

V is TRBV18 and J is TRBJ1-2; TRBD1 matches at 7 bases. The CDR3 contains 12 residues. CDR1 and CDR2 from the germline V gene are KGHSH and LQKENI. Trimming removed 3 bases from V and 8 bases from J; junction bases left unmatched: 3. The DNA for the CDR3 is TGTGCCAGCTCACCCTACAGGGGCGGCTACACCTTC. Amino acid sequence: CASSPYRGGYTF.

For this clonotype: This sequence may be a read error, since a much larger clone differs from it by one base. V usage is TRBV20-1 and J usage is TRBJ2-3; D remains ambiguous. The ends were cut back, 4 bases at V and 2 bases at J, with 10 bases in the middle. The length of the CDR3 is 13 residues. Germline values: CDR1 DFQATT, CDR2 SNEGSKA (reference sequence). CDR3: CSATVDNTDTQYF. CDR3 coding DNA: TGCAGTGCTACAGTCGACAACACAGATACGCAGTATTTT.

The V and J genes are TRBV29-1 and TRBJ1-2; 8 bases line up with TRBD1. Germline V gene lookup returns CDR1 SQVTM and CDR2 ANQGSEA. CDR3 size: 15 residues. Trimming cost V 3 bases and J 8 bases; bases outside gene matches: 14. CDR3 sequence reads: CSVDVTGVILGGYTF. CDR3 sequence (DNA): TGCAGCGTTGATGTGACAGGGGTGATACTGGGAGGCTACACCTTC. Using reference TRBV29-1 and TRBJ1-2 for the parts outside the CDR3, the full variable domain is SAVISQKPSRDICQRGTSLTIQCQVDSQVTMMFWYRQQPGQSLTLIATANQGSEATYESGFVIDKFPISRPNLTFSTLTVSNMSPEDSSIYLCSVDVTGVILGGYTFGSGTRLTVV.

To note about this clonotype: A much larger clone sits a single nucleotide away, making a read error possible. The CDR3 sequence: CTWRTIGFMNTEAFF. The CDR3 coding sequence is TGTACCTGGAGGACGATAGGTTTCATGAACACTGAAGCTTTCTTT. The chain joins TRBV30 to TRBJ1-1; D is unresolved. CDR1 and CDR2 (germline): GTSNPN, SVGIG (reference sequence). The CDR3 spans 15 residues.

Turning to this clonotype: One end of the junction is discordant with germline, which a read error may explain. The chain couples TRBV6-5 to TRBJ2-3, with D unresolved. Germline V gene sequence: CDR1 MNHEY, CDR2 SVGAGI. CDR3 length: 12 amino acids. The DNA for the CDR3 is TGTGCCAGAAGTTACATCCTCGATACGCAGTATTTT. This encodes CARSYILDTQYF.

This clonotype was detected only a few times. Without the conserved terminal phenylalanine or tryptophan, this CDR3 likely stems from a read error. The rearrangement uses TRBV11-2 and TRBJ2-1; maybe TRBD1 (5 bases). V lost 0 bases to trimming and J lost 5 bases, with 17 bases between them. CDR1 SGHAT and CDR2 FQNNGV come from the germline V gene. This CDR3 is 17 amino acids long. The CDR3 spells CASSLDLSLRANNEQFL. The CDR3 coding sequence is TGTGCCAGCAGCTTAGATTTGTCTCTCAGGGCCAACAATGAGCAGTTCTTA.

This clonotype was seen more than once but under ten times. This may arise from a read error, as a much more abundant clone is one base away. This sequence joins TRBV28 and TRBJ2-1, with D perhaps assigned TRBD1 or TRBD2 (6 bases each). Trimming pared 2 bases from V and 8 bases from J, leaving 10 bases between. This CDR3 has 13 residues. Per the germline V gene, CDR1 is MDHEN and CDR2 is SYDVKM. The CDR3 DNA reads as TGTGCCAGCAGTTTAGGAGGGGGTGATGAGCAGTTCTTC. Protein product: CASSLGGGDEQFF.

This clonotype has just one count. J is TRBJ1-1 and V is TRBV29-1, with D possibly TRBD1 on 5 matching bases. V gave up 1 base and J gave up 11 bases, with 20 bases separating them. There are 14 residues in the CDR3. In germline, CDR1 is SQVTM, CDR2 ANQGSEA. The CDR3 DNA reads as TGCAGCGTTGAAGTAAGTGGGACGAACATTGATGCTTTCTTT. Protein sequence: CSVEVSGTNIDAFF.

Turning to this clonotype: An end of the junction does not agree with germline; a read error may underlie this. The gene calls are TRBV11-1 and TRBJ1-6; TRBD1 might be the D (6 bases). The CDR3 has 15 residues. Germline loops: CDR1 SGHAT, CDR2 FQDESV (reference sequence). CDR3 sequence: CASRLVTGEDSPLHF. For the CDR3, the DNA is TGTGCCAGCAGATTAGTGACAGGAGAGGATTCACCCCTCCACTTT.

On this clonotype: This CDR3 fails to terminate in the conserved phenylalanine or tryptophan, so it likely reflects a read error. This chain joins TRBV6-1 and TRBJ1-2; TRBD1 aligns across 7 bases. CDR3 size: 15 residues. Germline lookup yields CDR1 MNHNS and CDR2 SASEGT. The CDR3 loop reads CACSGVSQGRYGYTL. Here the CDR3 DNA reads TGTGCCTGCAGTGGGGTATCACAGGGGCGCTATGGCTACACCCTC.

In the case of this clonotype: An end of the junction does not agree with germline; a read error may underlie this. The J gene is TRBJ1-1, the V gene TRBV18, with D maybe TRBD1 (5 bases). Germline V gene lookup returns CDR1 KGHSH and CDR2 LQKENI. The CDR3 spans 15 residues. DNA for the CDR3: TGTGCCAACTCACTCCGGGACGCACGAACCACTGAAGCTTTCTTT. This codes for CANSLRDARTTEAFF.

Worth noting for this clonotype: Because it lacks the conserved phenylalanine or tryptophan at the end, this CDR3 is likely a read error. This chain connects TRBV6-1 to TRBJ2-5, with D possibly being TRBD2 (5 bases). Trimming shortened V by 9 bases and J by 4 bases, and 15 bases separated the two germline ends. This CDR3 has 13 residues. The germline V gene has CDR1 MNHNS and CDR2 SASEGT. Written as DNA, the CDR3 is TGTGCCAGTAGAGGGAATCCGATAGAGACCCAGTACTTG. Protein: CASRGNPIETQYL.

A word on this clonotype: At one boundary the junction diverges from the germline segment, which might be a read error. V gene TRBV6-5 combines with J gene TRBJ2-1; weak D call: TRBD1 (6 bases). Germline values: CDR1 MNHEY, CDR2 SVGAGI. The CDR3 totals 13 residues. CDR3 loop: CASSSAGDNEQLF. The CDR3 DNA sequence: TGTGCCAGCTCATCAGCAGGGGACAATGAGCAGTTATTC.

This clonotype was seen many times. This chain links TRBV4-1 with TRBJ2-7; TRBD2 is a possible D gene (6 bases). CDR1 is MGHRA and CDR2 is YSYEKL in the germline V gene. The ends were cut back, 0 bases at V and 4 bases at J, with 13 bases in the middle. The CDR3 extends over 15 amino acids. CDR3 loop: CASSQESSAMYEQYF. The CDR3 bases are TGCGCCAGCAGCCAAGAGTCTAGCGCAATGTACGAGCAGTACTTC.

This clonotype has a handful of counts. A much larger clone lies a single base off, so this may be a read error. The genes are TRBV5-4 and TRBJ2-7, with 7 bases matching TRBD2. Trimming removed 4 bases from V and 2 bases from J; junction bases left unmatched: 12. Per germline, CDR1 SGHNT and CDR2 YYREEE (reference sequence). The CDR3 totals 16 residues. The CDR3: CASSTRGGGQTYEQYF. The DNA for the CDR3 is TGTGCCAGCAGCACCCGAGGCGGGGGTCAAACCTACGAGCAGTACTTC.

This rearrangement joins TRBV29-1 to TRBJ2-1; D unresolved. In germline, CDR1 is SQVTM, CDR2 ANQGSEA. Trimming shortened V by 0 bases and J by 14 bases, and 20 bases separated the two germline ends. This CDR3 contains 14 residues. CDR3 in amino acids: CSVEDGWGWYVEFF. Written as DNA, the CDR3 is TGCAGCGTTGAAGACGGCTGGGGATGGTATGTGGAGTTCTTC.

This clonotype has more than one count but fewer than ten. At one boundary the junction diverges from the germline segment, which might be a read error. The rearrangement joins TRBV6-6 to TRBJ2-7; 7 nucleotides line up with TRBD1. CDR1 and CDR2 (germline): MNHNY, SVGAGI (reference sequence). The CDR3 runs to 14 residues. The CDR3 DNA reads TGTACCAGCAGTTACCAGGGACAGTCCTACGAGCAGTACTTC. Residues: CTSSYQGQSYEQYF.

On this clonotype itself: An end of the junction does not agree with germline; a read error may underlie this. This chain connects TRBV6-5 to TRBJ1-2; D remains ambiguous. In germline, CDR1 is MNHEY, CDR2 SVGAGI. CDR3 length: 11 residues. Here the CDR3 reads CANTRGYGYAF. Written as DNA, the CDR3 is TGTGCCAACACCCGCGGCTATGGCTACGCCTTC.

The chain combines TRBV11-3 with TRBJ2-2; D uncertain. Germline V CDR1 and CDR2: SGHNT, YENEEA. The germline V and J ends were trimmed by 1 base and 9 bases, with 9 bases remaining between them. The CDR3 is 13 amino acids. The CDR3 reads CASSLAPIRELFF. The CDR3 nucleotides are TGTGCCAGCAGCTTAGCTCCTATCCGGGAGCTGTTTTTT. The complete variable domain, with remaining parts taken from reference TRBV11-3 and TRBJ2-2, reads EAGVVQSPRYKIIEKKQPVAFWCNPISGHNTLYWYLQNLGQGPELLIRYENEEAVDDSQLPKDRFSAERLKGVDSTLKIQPAELGDSAVYLCASSLAPIRELFFGEGSRLTVL.

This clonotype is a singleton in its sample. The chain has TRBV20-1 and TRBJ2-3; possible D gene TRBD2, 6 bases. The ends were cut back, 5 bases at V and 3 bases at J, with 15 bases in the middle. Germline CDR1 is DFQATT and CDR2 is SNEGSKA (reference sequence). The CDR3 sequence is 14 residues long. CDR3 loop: CSAEVGGRTDTQYF. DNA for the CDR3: TGCAGTGCTGAAGTGGGGGGACGAACAGATACGCAGTATTTT.

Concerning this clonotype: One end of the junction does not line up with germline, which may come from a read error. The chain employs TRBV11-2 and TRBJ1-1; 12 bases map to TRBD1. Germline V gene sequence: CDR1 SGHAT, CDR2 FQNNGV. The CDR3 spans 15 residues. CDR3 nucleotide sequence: TGTGCCATTAGGGACAGGGGGCTCGAACACACTGAAGCTTTCTTC. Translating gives CAIRDRGLEHTEAFF. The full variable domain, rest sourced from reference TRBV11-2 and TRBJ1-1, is EAGVAQSPRYKIIEKRQSVAFWCNPISGHATLYWYQQILGQGPKLLIQFQNNGVVDDSQLPKDRFSAERLKGVDSTLKIQPAKLEDSAVYLCAIRDRGLEHTEAFFGQGTRLTVV.